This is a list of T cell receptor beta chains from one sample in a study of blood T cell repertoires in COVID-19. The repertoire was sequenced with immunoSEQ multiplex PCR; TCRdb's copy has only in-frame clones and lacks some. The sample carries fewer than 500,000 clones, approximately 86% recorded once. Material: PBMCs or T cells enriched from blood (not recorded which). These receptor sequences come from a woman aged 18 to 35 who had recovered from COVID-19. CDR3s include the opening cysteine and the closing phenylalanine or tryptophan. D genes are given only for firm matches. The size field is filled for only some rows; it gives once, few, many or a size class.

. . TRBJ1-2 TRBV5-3 TGTGCCAGAAGCCCCGCCGGAGGGGGCTACACCTTC CARSPAGGGYTF
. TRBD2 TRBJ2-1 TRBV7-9 TGTGCCAGCAGCCCGCTAGCGGGGGTTTTTAATGAGCAGTTCTTC CASSPLAGVFNEQFF
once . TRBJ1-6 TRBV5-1 TGCGCCAGCAGCTTGGATGGACAGAAAAATTCACCCCTCCACTTT CASSLDGQKNSPLHF
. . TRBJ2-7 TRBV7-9 TGTGCCAGCAGCTTAGGGAGAAACGAGCAGTACTTC CASSLGRNEQYF
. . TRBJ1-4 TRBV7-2 TGTGCCAGCAGTGGACGGAGCCGAGGGACTAATGAAAAACTGTTTTTT CASSGRSRGTNEKLFF
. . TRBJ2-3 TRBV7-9 TGTGCCAGCAGCCTACTAGTGTCGGACCCGTATTTT CASSLLVSDPYF
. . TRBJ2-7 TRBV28 TGTGCCAGCAGGGAATACGGGGTCTCCTACGAGCAGTACTTC CASREYGVSYEQYF
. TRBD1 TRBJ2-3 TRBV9 TGTGCCAGCAGCGTAGCGTTCGGGACAGGGAACACAGATACGCAGTATTTT CASSVAFGTGNTDTQYF
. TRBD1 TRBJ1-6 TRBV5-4 TGTGCCAGCAGCCGAGGGACAGGGGGCCCAGGTAATTCACCCCTCCACTTT CASSRGTGGPGNSPLHF
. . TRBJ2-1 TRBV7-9 TGTGCCAGCAGCTTAGTCCCGGGGGTTGTTTCTTACAATGAGCAGTTCTTC CASSLVPGVVSYNEQFF
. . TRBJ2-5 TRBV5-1 TGCGCCAGCAGCTTACTCCAAGAGACCCAGTACTTC CASSLLQETQYF
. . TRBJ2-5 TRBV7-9 TGTGCCAGCAGCTCCCCCTATGGCGGGGACGAAGAGACCCAGTACTTC CASSSPYGGDEETQYF
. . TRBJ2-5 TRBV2 TGTGCCAGCAGTGGACTAGTCCCCGGAGAGACCCAGTACTTC CASSGLVPGETQYF
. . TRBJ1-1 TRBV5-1 TGCGCCAGCAGCTTGGTTGGACACCCAGACACTGAAGCTTTCTTT CASSLVGHPDTEAFF
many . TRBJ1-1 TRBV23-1 TGCGCCAGCAGTCAACCCTCGAGAGGAGGAGCTGAAGCTTTCTTT CASSQPSRGGAEAFF
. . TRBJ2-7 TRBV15 TGTGCCACCAGCAGAGAAATAGGACACGGGCAGTACTTC CATSREIGHGQYF
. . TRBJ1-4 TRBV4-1 TGCGCCAGCAGCTCTTTTCCGAGGGAGAATGAAAAACTGTTTTTT CASSSFPRENEKLFF
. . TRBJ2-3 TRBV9 TGTGCCAGCAGCGTAGATCTGCGGCTTGATACGCAGTATTTT CASSVDLRLDTQYF
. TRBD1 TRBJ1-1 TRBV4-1 TGCGCCAGCAGCCCGGGACAGGGATTTTCGAGCACTGAAGCTTTCTTT CASSPGQGFSSTEAFF
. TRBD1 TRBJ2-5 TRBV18 TGTGCCAGCTCTCACAGGGGTTTGGCGGAGACCCAGTACTTC CASSHRGLAETQYF
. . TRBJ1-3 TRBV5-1 TGCGCCAGCAGCACCTCAGGTCCCTCTGGAAACACCATATATTTT CASSTSGPSGNTIYF
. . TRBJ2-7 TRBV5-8 TGTGCCAGCAGCTTGGCATACGAGCAGTACTTC CASSLAYEQYF
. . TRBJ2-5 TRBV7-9 TGTGCCAGCAGCCACTACAGGGAAGGAGAGACCCAGTACTTC CASSHYREGETQYF
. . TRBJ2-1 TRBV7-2 TGTGCCAGCAGCTTATACATTAGCGATGAGCAGTTCTTC CASSLYISDEQFF
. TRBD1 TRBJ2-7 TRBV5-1 TGCGCCAGCACGCATCGGGACAGAGAATACGAGCAGTACTTC CASTHRDREYEQYF
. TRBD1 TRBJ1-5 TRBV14 TGTGCCAGCAGCCAAGAGGATGGTTCGGGACAGGGGAGGGGTCAGCCCCAGCATTTT CASSQEDGSGQGRGQPQHF
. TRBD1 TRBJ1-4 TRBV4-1 TGCGCCAGCAGCCTCCCGGGGGAGAGGGGGCGCAATCGAAATGAAAAACTGTTTTTT CASSLPGERGRNRNEKLFF
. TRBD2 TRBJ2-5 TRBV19 TGTGCCAGTAGTCCCAGCGGGGGCCAAGAGACCCAGTACTTC CASSPSGGQETQYF
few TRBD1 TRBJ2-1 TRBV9 TGTGCCAGCAGCGCTGGACAGGAGCCCCTCGGGCAGTTCTTC CASSAGQEPLGQFF